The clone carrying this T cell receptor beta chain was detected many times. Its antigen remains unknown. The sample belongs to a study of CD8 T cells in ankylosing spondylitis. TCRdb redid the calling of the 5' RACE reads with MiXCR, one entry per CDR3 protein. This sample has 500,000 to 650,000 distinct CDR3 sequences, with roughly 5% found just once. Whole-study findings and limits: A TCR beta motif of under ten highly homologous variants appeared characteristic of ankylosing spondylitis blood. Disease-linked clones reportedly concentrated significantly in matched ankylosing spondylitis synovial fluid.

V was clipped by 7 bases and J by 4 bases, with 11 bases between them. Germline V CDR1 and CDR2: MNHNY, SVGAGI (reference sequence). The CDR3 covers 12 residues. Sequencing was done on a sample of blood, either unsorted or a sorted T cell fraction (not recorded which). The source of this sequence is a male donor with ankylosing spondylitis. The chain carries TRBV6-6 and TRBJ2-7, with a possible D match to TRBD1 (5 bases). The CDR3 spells CASTKGLYEQYF. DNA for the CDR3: TGTGCCAGCACTAAGGGGCTGTACGAGCAGTACTTC.